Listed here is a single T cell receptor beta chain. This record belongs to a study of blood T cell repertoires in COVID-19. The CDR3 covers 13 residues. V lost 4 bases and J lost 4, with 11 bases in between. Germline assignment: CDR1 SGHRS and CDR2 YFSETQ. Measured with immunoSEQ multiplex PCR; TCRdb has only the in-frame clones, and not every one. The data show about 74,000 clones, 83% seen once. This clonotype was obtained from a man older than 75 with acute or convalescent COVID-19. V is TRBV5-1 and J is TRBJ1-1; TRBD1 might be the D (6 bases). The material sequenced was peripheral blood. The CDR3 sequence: CASSRLTGTEAFF. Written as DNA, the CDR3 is TGCGCCAGCAGCCGCCTGACAGGCACTGAAGCTTTCTTT. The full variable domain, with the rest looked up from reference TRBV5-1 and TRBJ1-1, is KAGVTQTPRYLIKTRGQQVTLSCSPISGHRSVSWYQQTPGQGLQFLFEYFSETQRNKGNFPGRFSGRQFSNSRSEMNVSTLELGDSALYLCASSRLTGTEAFFGQGTRLTVV.